These 26 T cell receptor beta chains came from one sample sequenced in a study of cytomegalovirus exposure and HLA in healthy donors. Vbeta (60) and Jbeta (13) primers were used in the PCR. Sequenced by immunoSEQ multiplex PCR; TCRdb stores in-frame clones only, minus some. The table lists approximately 160,000 clones, approximately 62% of them singletons. The material sequenced was PBMCs. Every receptor here comes from a middle-aged man in good health and CMV-seronegative.

This clone was seen a few times. CDR3 loop: CASSIDRGNTGELFF. CDR3 DNA sequence: TGTGCCAGTAGTATAGACAGGGGAAACACCGGGGAGCTGTTTTTT. The V gene is TRBV19, the J gene TRBJ2-2; D is possibly TRBD1 (6 bases). The germline V and J ends were trimmed by 0 bases and 2 bases, with 7 bases remaining between them. Germline V gene data show CDR1 as LNHDA and CDR2 as SQIVND (reference sequence). There are 15 residues in the CDR3.

The CDR3 protein is CASSTSVGTNEKLFF. CDR3 coding DNA: TGTGCCAGCAGCACAAGTGTTGGAACTAATGAAAAACTGTTTTTT. This chain uses TRBV2 with TRBJ1-4; D uncertain. V shed 6 bases and J shed 1 base, with 12 bases lying between them. This CDR3 contains 15 residues. Germline V lookup: CDR1 SNHLY, CDR2 FYNNEI. Full variable domain (outside the CDR3, taken from reference TRBV2 and TRBJ1-4): EPEVTQTPSHQVTQMGQEVILRCVPISNHLYFYWYRQILGQKVEFLVSFYNNEISEKSEIFDDQFSVERPDGSNFTLKIRSTKLEDSAMYFCASSTSVGTNEKLFFGSGTQLSVL.

V usage is TRBV6-6 and J usage is TRBJ1-5; possible D gene TRBD1, 6 bases. The CDR3 consists of 15 residues. Germline V gives CDR1 MNHNY, CDR2 SVGAGI (reference sequence). V lost 4 bases, J lost 0 bases, and 10 bases lay in between. CDR3 DNA: TGTGCCAGCAGTTTAGGGGGAAGTAGCAATCAGCCCCAGCATTTT. Its protein is CASSLGGSSNQPQHF.

In this sample, this clone turned up a few times. J is TRBJ1-1 and V is TRBV6-1; D ambiguous. Trimming cost V 4 bases and J 1 base, with 7 bases left between them. CDR1 and CDR2 from the germline V gene are MNHNS and SASEGT. The CDR3 has 13 residues. CDR3 sequence reads: CASSGAGNTEAFF. The CDR3 DNA reads as TGTGCCAGCAGTGGTGCGGGGAACACTGAAGCTTTCTTT.

The V and J genes are TRBV18 and TRBJ1-1; D is unclear. From germline, CDR1 is KGHSH and CDR2 LQKENI. Trimming took off 3 bases at V and 2 bases at J, with 10 bases between the two ends. This CDR3 has 14 residues. The CDR3 nucleotides read TGTGCCAGCTCACCTACTAGGATCAACACTGAAGCTTTCTTT. It codes for CASSPTRINTEAFF. Filled out from reference TRBV18 and TRBJ1-1, the complete variable domain reads NAGVMQNPRHLVRRRGQEARLRCSPMKGHSHVYWYRQLPEEGLKFMVYLQKENIIDESGMPKERFSAEFPKEGPSILRIQQVVRGDSAAYFCASSPTRINTEAFFGQGTRLTVV.

This clone has a handful of counts. The V and J genes are TRBV11-2 and TRBJ2-5, with 8 positions matching TRBD2. CDR1 is SGHAT, CDR2 FQNNGV, per germline. The CDR3 length is 15 residues. V shed 2 bases, J shed 3 bases, and the junction held 5 bases outside the gene matches. In nucleotides, the CDR3 is TGTGCCAGCAGCTTACTAGCGGGTCCTGAAGAGACCCAGTACTTC. Translating it yields CASSLLAGPEETQYF.

The rearrangement joins TRBV11-1 to TRBJ1-4, with D tentatively TRBD1 (6 bases). In germline, CDR1 is SGHAT, CDR2 FQDESV (reference sequence). The CDR3 runs 15 residues. Trimming removed 1 base at V and 13 bases at J, with 19 bases between. The CDR3 DNA reads TGTGCCAGCAGCTTAGGGCGAGGACAGTCAATGAGACTGTTTTTT. It yields the protein CASSLGRGQSMRLFF.

This chain joins TRBV4-2 and TRBJ2-7; 7 bases agree with TRBD1. Germline lookup yields CDR1 LGHNA and CDR2 YNFKEQ. The CDR3 is 17 residues long. Trimming cost V 2 bases and J 2 bases; bases outside gene matches: 12. CDR3 coding DNA: TGTGCCAGCAGCCAATCTATGACAGGGACACCCCCCTACGAGCAGTACTTC. Its translation is CASSQSMTGTPPYEQYF.

The chain has TRBV18 and TRBJ2-5; 7 nucleotides match TRBD2. Germline values: CDR1 KGHSH, CDR2 LQKENI. The CDR3 is 13 amino acids. V trimming: 6 bases; J trimming: 1 base; junction bases outside the gene matches: 2. CDR3: CASSGGVQETQYF. CDR3 in DNA: TGTGCCAGCTCTGGGGGGGTCCAAGAGACCCAGTACTTC.

V gene TRBV19 combines with J gene TRBJ1-1, with TRBD1 matching 10 bases. Germline V lookup: CDR1 LNHDA, CDR2 SQIVND (reference sequence). The CDR3 sequence is 16 residues long. The trim removed 5 bases at V and 6 bases at J, leaving 12 bases unmatched. The chain's CDR3 is CASSLPDRGVFAEAFF. The CDR3 coding sequence is TGTGCCAGTAGTTTGCCGGACAGGGGGGTTTTCGCTGAAGCTTTCTTT.

This chain links TRBV7-2 with TRBJ1-1, with a tentative D call TRBD1 (6 bases). The ends were cut back, 10 bases at V and 1 base at J, with 10 bases in the middle. There are 12 residues in the CDR3. Per the germline V gene, CDR1 is SGHTA and CDR2 is FQGNSA. DNA for the CDR3: TGTGCCATTGGGGGCAGGAACACTGAAGCTTTCTTT. Protein: CAIGGRNTEAFF.

The V call is TRBV7-8, the J call TRBJ1-1; tentative D call: TRBD1 (5 bases). This CDR3 has 13 residues. V dropped 5 bases and J dropped 4 bases, with 11 bases sitting between them. The V gene's germline CDR1 is SGHVS and CDR2 FQNEAQ. CDR3 sequence: CASSAGRGTEAFF. DNA of the CDR3: TGTGCCAGCAGCGCGGGAAGGGGCACTGAAGCTTTCTTT.

The chain is built from TRBV4-3 and TRBJ2-6, with D tentatively TRBD2 (5 bases). Trimming cost V 1 base and J 1 base, with 5 bases left between them. CDR1 and CDR2 from the germline V gene are LGHNA and YSLEER. This CDR3 spans 15 amino acids. The CDR3 sequence: CASSQGGSGANVLTF. CDR3 in DNA: TGCGCCAGCAGCCAAGGAGGGTCTGGGGCCAACGTCCTGACTTTC.

This clone was counted between two and nine times. The chain is built from TRBV6-1 and TRBJ1-2; a possible D gene is TRBD1 (6 bases). The V gene lost 7 bases and the J gene lost 2 bases, with 14 bases spanning the gap. The CDR3 loop spans 14 amino acids. Per the germline V gene, CDR1 is MNHNS and CDR2 is SASEGT. CDR3 sequence reads: CASIPGQGNYGYTF. CDR3 nucleotide sequence: TGTGCCAGCATCCCAGGGCAGGGGAACTATGGCTACACCTTC.

The V gene is TRBV25-1, the J gene TRBJ2-3; D might be TRBD2 (5 bases). CDR1 and CDR2 (germline): MGHDK, SYGVNS. The CDR3 runs to 11 residues. V was clipped by 6 bases and J by 6 bases, with 7 bases between them. Written as DNA, the CDR3 is TGTGCCAGCAGCTCGGGGGATACGCAGTATTTT. This encodes CASSSGDTQYF.

The genes are TRBV18 and TRBJ1-5, with D possibly matching TRBD1 (5 bases). The V end lost 6 bases, the J end lost 6 bases, and 12 bases lay between the germline ends. Germline V gene sequence: CDR1 KGHSH, CDR2 LQKENI. This CDR3 is 13 amino acids long. The CDR3 spells CASSSGLGQPQHF. CDR3 sequence (DNA): TGTGCCAGCTCTTCAGGGTTGGGTCAGCCCCAGCATTTT.

V gene TRBV7-6 combines with J gene TRBJ1-1, with 7 bases aligning to TRBD1. The ends lost 3 bases at V and 1 base at J; junction bases unmatched: 11. The CDR3 length is 17 residues. Germline-derived CDR1 and CDR2 are SGHVS and FNYEAQ. The CDR3 region has the DNA TGTGCCAGCAGCTTGTATTTAGACGACAGGGCGAACACTGAAGCTTTCTTT. Residues: CASSLYLDDRANTEAFF.

J is TRBJ2-5 and V is TRBV15, with TRBD1 as a possible D gene (5 bases). Germline CDR1 is LNHNV and CDR2 is YYDKDF (reference sequence). With 3 bases removed from V and 3 bases from J, the gap between germline ends came to 8 bases. This CDR3 is built from 13 residues. The CDR3: CATSRDTKETQYF. CDR3 DNA: TGTGCCACCAGCAGGGACACGAAAGAGACCCAGTACTTC.

The rearrangement links TRBV9 to TRBJ1-2; 8 bases agree with TRBD1. This CDR3 region has 14 residues. Germline CDR1 and CDR2: SGDLS and YYNGEE. V trimming: 0 bases; J trimming: 4 bases; junction bases outside the gene matches: 2. The CDR3 sequence: CASSVEDRGYGYTF. CDR3 bases: TGTGCCAGCAGCGTAGAAGACAGGGGCTATGGCTACACCTTC.

The chain links TRBV6-5 to TRBJ1-6; tentative D call: TRBD1 (5 bases). The CDR3 covers 14 residues. V dropped 3 bases and J dropped 10 bases, with 13 bases sitting between them. CDR1 and CDR2 (germline): MNHEY, SVGAGI. CDR3: CASSYETVNSPLHF. CDR3 DNA: TGTGCCAGCAGTTATGAGACAGTCAACTCACCCCTCCACTTT.

The V gene is TRBV19, the J gene TRBJ1-4; D is perhaps TRBD1 (5 bases). Germline CDR1 is LNHDA and CDR2 is SQIVND (reference sequence). Deletions cut 7 bases from V and 6 bases from J, with 21 bases between. This CDR3 has 16 residues. CDR3 sequence: CASTNSQGGGYEKLFF. For the CDR3, the DNA is TGTGCCAGTACTAACAGCCAGGGCGGGGGTTATGAAAAACTGTTTTTT.

The chain carries TRBV15 and TRBJ2-5; a weak D match, TRBD1 (6 bases). The V end lost 0 bases, the J end lost 3 bases, and 14 bases lay between the germline ends. CDR3 size: 16 residues. Germline V CDR1 and CDR2: LNHNV, YYDKDF (reference sequence). CDR3 sequence: CATSRDPGRGKETQYF. The DNA of the CDR3 is TGTGCCACCAGCAGAGATCCGGGCAGGGGAAAAGAGACCCAGTACTTC.

CDR3 amino acids: CASSFLKRRDSYEQYF. The CDR3 DNA follows: TGTGCCAGCAGCTTTTTAAAACGTCGGGACTCCTACGAGCAGTACTTC. V gene TRBV13 combines with J gene TRBJ2-7; possibly TRBD2 for D (5 bases). The germline V gene encodes CDR1 PRHDT and CDR2 FYEKMQ (reference sequence). Trimming shortened V by 3 bases and J by 0 bases, and 15 bases separated the two germline ends. This CDR3 is built from 16 residues. Full variable domain (outside the CDR3, taken from reference TRBV13 and TRBJ2-7): AAGVIQSPRHLIKEKRETATLKCYPIPRHDTVYWYQQGPGQDPQFLISFYEKMQSDKGSIPDRFSAQQFSDYHSELNMSSLELGDSALYFCASSFLKRRDSYEQYFGPGTRLTVT.

DNA for the CDR3: TGTGCCAGCAGCTTAGAACCAACTAGCTACGAGCAGTACTTC. This translates into CASSLEPTSYEQYF. The J gene is TRBJ2-7, the V gene TRBV7-9, with D perhaps TRBD2 (5 bases). The CDR3 runs to 14 residues. V was trimmed by 1 base and J by 3 bases, leaving 10 bases between them. Germline-derived CDR1 and CDR2 are SEHNR and FQNEAQ (reference sequence).

V is TRBV6-6 and J is TRBJ1-4; D is undetermined. With 1 base removed from V and 0 bases from J, the gap between germline ends came to 9 bases. Per the germline V gene, CDR1 is MNHNY and CDR2 is SVGAGI (reference sequence). There are 16 residues in the CDR3. Written as DNA, the CDR3 is TGTGCCAGCAGTTACTTCGGGGAGCCAACTAATGAAAAACTGTTTTTT. It specifies CASSYFGEPTNEKLFF.

The chain is built from TRBV10-3 and TRBJ2-7, with a possible D match to TRBD2 (5 bases). Trimming removed 3 bases at V and 5 bases at J, with 17 bases between. Germline V gives CDR1 ENHRY, CDR2 SYGVKD. CDR3 length equals 15 residues. The CDR3 loop reads CAISDRASRLNEQYF. The CDR3 bases are TGTGCCATCAGTGATCGGGCTAGCCGGTTGAACGAGCAGTACTTC.